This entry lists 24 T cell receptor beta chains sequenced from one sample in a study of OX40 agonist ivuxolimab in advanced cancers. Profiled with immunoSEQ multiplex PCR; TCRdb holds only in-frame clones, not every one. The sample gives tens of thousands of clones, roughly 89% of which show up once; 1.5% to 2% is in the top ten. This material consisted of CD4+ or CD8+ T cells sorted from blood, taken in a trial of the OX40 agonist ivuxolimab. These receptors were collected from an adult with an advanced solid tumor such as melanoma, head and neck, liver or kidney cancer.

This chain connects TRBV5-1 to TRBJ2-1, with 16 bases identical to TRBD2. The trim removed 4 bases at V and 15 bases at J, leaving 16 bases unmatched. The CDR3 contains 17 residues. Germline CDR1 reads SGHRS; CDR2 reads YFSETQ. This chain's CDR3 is CASSINPGLAGGIGPFF. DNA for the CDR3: TGCGCCAGCAGCATCAACCCGGGACTAGCGGGAGGGATCGGTCCGTTCTTC.

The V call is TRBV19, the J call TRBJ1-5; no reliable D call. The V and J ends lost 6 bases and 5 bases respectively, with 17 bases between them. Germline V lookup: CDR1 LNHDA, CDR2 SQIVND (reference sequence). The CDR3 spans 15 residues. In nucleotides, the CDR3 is TGTGCCAGTAGATCCGGCGGGTTTGGCGATCAGCCCCAGCATTTT. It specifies CASRSGGFGDQPQHF.

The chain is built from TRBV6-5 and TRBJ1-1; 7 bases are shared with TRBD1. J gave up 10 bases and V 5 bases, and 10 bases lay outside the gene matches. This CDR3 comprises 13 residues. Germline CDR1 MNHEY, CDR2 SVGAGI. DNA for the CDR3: TGTGCCAGCAGTGCGGGACCAAGGGGGCCAGCTTTCTTT. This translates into CASSAGPRGPAFF.

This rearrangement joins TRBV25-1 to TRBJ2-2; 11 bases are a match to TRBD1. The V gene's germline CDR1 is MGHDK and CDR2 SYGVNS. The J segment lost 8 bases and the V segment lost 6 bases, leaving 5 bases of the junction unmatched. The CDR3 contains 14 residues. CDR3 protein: CASRDRGQIGELFF. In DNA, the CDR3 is TGTGCCAGCAGGGACAGGGGGCAGATTGGGGAGCTGTTTTTT.

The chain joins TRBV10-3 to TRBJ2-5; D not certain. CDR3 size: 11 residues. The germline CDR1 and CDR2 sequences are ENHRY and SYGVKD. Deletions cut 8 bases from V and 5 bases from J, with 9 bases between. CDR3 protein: CAIGPRETQYF. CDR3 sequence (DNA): TGTGCCATCGGTCCACGGGAGACCCAGTACTTC.

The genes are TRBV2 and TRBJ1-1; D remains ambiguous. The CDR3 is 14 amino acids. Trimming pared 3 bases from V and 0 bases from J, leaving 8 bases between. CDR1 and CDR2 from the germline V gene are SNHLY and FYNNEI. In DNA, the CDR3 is TGTGCCAGCAGTGATTTAACGGTGAACACTGAAGCTTTCTTT. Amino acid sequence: CASSDLTVNTEAFF. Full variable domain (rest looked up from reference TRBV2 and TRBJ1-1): EPEVTQTPSHQVTQMGQEVILRCVPISNHLYFYWYRQILGQKVEFLVSFYNNEISEKSEIFDDQFSVERPDGSNFTLKIRSTKLEDSAMYFCASSDLTVNTEAFFGQGTRLTVV.

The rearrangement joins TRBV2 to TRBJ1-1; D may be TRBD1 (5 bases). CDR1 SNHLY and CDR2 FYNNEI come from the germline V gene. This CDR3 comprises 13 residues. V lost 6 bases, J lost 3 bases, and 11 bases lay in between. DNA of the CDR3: TGTGCCAGCAGCACCAAAGGGGACACTGAAGCTTTCTTT. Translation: CASSTKGDTEAFF.

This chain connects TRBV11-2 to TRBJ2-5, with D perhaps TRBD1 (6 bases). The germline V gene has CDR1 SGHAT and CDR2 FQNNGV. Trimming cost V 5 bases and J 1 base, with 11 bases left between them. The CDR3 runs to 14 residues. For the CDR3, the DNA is TGTGCCAGCAGCGCCACAGGGTCCCAAGAGACCCAGTACTTC. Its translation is CASSATGSQETQYF. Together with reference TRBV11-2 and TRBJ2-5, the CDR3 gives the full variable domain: EAGVAQSPRYKIIEKRQSVAFWCNPISGHATLYWYQQILGQGPKLLIQFQNNGVVDDSQLPKDRFSAERLKGVDSTLKIQPAKLEDSAVYLCASSATGSQETQYFGPGTRLLVL.

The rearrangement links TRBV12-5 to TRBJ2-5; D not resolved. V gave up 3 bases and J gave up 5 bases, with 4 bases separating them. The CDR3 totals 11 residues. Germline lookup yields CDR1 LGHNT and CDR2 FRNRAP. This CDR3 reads CASGFSETQYF. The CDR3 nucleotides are TGTGCTAGTGGTTTCTCGGAGACCCAGTACTTC.

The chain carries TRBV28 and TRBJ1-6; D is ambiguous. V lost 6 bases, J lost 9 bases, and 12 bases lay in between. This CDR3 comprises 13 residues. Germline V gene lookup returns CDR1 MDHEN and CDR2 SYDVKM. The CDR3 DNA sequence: TGTGCCAGCAGAGGCGGTTGGGGTTCACCCCTCCACTTT. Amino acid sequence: CASRGGWGSPLHF. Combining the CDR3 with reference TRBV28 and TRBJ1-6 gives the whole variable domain DVKVTQSSRYLVKRTGEKVFLECVQDMDHENMFWYRQDPGLGLRLIYFSYDVKMKEKGDIPEGYSVSREKKERFSLILESASTNQTSMYLCASRGGWGSPLHFGNGTRLTVT.

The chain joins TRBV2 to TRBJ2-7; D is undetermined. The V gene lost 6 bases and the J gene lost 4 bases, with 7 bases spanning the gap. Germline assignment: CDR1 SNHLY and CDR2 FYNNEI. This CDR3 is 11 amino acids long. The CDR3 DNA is TGTGCCAGCAGCCTCCTGTACGAGCAGTACTTC. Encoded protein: CASSLLYEQYF. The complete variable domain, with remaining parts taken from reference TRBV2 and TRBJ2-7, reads EPEVTQTPSHQVTQMGQEVILRCVPISNHLYFYWYRQILGQKVEFLVSFYNNEISEKSEIFDDQFSVERPDGSNFTLKIRSTKLEDSAMYFCASSLLYEQYFGPGTRLTVT.

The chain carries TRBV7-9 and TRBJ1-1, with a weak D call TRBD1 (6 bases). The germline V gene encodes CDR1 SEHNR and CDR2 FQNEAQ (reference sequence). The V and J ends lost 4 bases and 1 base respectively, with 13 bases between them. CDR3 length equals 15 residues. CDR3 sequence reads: CASSSPRGENTEAFF. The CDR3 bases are TGTGCCAGCAGCTCCCCCAGGGGCGAGAACACTGAAGCTTTCTTT.

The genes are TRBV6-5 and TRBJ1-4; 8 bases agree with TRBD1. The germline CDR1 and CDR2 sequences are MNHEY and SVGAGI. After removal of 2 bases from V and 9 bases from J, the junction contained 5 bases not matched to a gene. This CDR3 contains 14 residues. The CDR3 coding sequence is TGTGCCAGCAGTTACGCCGACAGGGGTCAAAAACTGTTTTTT. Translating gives CASSYADRGQKLFF.

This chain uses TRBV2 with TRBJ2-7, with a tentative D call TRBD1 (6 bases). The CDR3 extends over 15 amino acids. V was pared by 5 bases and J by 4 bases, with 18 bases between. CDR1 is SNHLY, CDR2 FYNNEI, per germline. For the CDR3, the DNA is TGTGCCAGCAGTCCACCCACAGGGAGAAGGTACGAGCAGTACTTC. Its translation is CASSPPTGRRYEQYF.

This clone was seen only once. The CDR3 nucleotides read TGTGCCAGCAGCTTAGAAGCTGGGGGCAACACAGATACGCAGTATTTT. It is translated as CASSLEAGGNTDTQYF. V is TRBV7-7 and J is TRBJ2-3; possible D gene TRBD1, 6 bases. The V end was cut by 1 base, the J end by 2 bases, with 13 bases between. The CDR3 sequence is 16 residues long. Per germline, CDR1 SSHAT and CDR2 FNYEAQ (reference sequence). Full variable domain (remainder filled in from reference TRBV7-7 and TRBJ2-3): GAGVSQSPRYKVTKRGQDVTLRCDPISSHATLYWYQQALGQGPEFLTYFNYEAQPDKSGLPSDRFSAERPEGSISTLTIQRTEQRDSAMYRCASSLEAGGNTDTQYFGPGTRLTVL.

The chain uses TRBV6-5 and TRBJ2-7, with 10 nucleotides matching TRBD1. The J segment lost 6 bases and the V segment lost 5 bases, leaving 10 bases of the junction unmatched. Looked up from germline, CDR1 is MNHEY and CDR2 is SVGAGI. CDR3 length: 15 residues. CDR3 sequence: CASSGRTGGFFEQYF. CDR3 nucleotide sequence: TGTGCCAGCAGTGGAAGGACAGGGGGGTTTTTCGAGCAGTACTTC.

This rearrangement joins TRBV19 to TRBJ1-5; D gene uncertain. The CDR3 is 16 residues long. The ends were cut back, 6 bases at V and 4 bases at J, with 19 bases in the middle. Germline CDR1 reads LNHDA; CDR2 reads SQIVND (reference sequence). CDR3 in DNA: TGTGCCAGTAGCAACTCTAAAAGGGATTGGAATCAGCCCCAGCATTTT. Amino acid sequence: CASSNSKRDWNQPQHF.

This CDR3 is CASSLKGTNYGYTF. The CDR3 DNA sequence: TGTGCCAGCAGCTTAAAAGGCACTAACTATGGCTACACCTTC. V and J are TRBV7-8 and TRBJ1-2; D uncertain. The CDR3 runs 14 residues. The germline V and J ends were trimmed by 2 bases and 0 bases, with 7 bases remaining between them. Germline CDR1 reads SGHVS; CDR2 reads FQNEAQ.

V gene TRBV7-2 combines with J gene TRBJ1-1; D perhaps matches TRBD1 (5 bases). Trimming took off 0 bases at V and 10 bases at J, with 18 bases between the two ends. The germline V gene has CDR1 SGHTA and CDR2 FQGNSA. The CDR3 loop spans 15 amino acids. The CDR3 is CASSLAFLRAGRAFF. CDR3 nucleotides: TGTGCCAGCAGCTTAGCCTTTCTGCGGGCAGGGAGAGCTTTCTTT.

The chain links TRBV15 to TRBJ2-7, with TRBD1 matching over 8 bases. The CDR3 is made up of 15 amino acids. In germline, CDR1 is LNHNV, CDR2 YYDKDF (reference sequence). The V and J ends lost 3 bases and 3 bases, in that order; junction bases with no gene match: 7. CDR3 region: CATSSGTGFYYEQYF. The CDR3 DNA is TGTGCCACCAGCAGCGGGACAGGTTTTTACTACGAGCAGTACTTC.

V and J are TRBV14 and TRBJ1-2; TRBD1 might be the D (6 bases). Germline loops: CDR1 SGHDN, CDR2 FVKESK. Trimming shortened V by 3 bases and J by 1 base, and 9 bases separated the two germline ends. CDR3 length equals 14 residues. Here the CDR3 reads CASSQLQGNYGYTF. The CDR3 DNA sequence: TGTGCCAGCAGCCAGCTACAGGGTAACTATGGCTACACCTTC.

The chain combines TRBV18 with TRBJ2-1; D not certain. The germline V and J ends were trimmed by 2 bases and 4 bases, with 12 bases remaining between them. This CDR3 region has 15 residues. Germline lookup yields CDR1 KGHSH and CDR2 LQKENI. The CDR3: CASSPEQLNYNEQFF. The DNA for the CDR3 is TGTGCCAGCTCACCAGAGCAGTTAAATTACAATGAGCAGTTCTTC.

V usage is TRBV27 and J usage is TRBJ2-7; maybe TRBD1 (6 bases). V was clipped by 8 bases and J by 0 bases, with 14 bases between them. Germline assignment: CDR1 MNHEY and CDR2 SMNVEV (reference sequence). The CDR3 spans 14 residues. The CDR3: CASLHRDTSYEQYF. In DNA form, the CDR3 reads TGTGCCAGCCTCCATCGGGACACCTCCTACGAGCAGTACTTC.

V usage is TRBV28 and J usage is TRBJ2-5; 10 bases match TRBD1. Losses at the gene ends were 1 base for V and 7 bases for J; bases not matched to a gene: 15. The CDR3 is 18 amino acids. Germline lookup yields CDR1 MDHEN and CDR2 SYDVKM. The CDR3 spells CASSLFIGDRGIMRTQYF. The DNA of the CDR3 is TGTGCCAGCAGTTTATTCATCGGGGACAGGGGTATCATGCGGACCCAGTACTTC.